One sample yielded the 5 T cell receptor beta chains listed below, sequenced in a study of blood T cell repertoires in COVID-19. Clones were sequenced by immunoSEQ multiplex PCR, and TCRdb holds only the in-frame ones, with some missing. The profile shows 200,000 to 300,000 clones, 85% to 90% of them singletons. The sequencing input was peripheral blood. These receptors all come from a woman between 40 and 50 years old who had recovered from COVID-19.

The chain carries TRBV3-1 (or the pseudogene TRBV3-2) and TRBJ2-1; D unclear. CDR3 size: 15 residues. V lost 4 bases, J lost 4 bases, and 14 bases lay in between. Per germline, CDR1 LGHDT and CDR2 YNNKEL (reference sequence). CDR3 region: CASSPSPEQYNEQFF. In nucleotides, the CDR3 is TGTGCCAGCAGCCCCTCTCCGGAGCAGTACAATGAGCAGTTCTTC.

The chain uses TRBV4-3 and TRBJ2-2; a possible D gene is TRBD1 (7 bases). V was cut by 3 bases and J by 3 bases, with 17 bases left in between. The CDR3 is 17 amino acids. The V gene's germline CDR1 is LGHNA and CDR2 YSLEER. CDR3 sequence: CASSHDPEGADTGELFF. CDR3 DNA: TGCGCCAGCAGCCACGACCCGGAGGGGGCCGACACCGGGGAGCTGTTTTTT.

This clone was detected only once. The chain couples TRBV7-2 to TRBJ1-2; no clear D. V dropped 5 bases and J dropped 7 bases, with 11 bases sitting between them. This CDR3 spans 12 amino acids. The germline gives CDR1 SGHTA, CDR2 FQGNSA. The CDR3 region is CASSIDIVGYTF. The CDR3 DNA is TGTGCCAGCAGCATCGACATCGTTGGCTACACCTTC.

This clone was seen a single time. This chain connects TRBV25-1 to TRBJ2-1, with 14 bases lining up with TRBD2. Unmatched junction bases numbered 3, after V lost 2 bases and J lost 9 bases. The CDR3 has 15 amino acids. Germline V gene data show CDR1 as MGHDK and CDR2 as SYGVNS. The CDR3 sequence: CASSEEGLAGAEQFF. The CDR3 bases are TGTGCCAGCAGTGAAGAGGGACTAGCGGGGGCTGAGCAGTTCTTC.

The gene calls are TRBV10-2 and TRBJ1-5, with TRBD1 as a possible D gene (5 bases). This CDR3 region has 13 residues. Trimming removed 6 bases from V and 8 bases from J, with 14 bases in between. The V gene's germline CDR1 is WSHSY and CDR2 SAAADI. Here the CDR3 reads CASRVEGSKPQHF. The DNA of the CDR3 is TGCGCCAGCAGGGTGGAGGGGTCGAAGCCCCAGCATTTT.